These 9 T cell receptor beta chains originate from one sample sequenced in a study of T-cell reconstitution after alpha-beta-depleted transplantation in children. It was with unique molecular identifiers that the TCRbeta library was prepared. TCRdb re-analysed the PCR reads in MiXCR, keeping a single row per CDR3 protein. The sample carries around 370,000 distinct CDR3 sequences, 10% recorded once. The sequences come from PBMCs from the stem cell graft donor, collected from the stem cell graft. These receptors were collected from a human donor who donated a stem cell graft to a child with acute lymphoblastic leukemia.

This clonotype came up a few times. The CDR3 reads CASSELYSQTSYEQYF. In DNA, the CDR3 is TGTGCCAGCAGTGAATTGTACAGCCAAACCTCCTACGAGCAGTACTTC. This rearrangement joins TRBV6-1 to TRBJ2-7; no definite D call. CDR1 and CDR2 (germline): MNHNS, SASEGT. Trimming removed 2 bases at V and 0 bases at J, with 14 bases between. The CDR3 loop spans 16 amino acids.

This clonotype was detected a few times. The gene calls are TRBV11-2 and TRBJ2-1, with 7 positions matching TRBD2. CDR3 length: 14 amino acids. The V and J ends lost 6 bases and 7 bases, in that order; junction bases with no gene match: 9. Germline values: CDR1 SGHAT, CDR2 FQNNGV. The DNA of the CDR3 is TGTGCCAGCAGGTCCGGGGGGAGTTGGAATGAGCAGTTCTTC. This sequence encodes CASRSGGSWNEQFF.

This sequence joins TRBV27 and TRBJ1-5; no firm D call. CDR3 size: 15 residues. The V gene's germline CDR1 is MNHEY and CDR2 SMNVEV (reference sequence). With 3 bases removed from V and 2 bases from J, the gap between germline ends came to 11 bases. The CDR3 DNA follows: TGTGCCAGCAGTTTGGTACCCAGTGGCAATCAGCCCCAGCATTTT. This encodes CASSLVPSGNQPQHF.

This clonotype has a count of ten or more. The chain has TRBV6-1 and TRBJ2-2, with TRBD1 matching 10 bases. Germline V lookup: CDR1 MNHNS, CDR2 SASEGT. With V trimmed by 6 bases and J by 3 bases, 4 bases remained unmatched. The CDR3 covers 15 residues. CDR3: CASRRTGGDTGELFF. The CDR3 coding sequence is TGTGCCAGCAGAAGGACAGGGGGGGACACCGGGGAGCTGTTTTTT.

The gene calls are TRBV2 and TRBJ2-7; 7 nucleotides agree with TRBD2. Losses at the gene ends were 8 bases for V and 2 bases for J; bases not matched to a gene: 12. CDR1 is SNHLY, CDR2 FYNNEI, per germline. CDR3 length: 15 residues. CDR3 region: CASLFVQRGAYEQYF. For the CDR3, the DNA is TGTGCCAGCCTCTTTGTTCAGCGGGGTGCCTACGAGCAGTACTTC.

This clonotype was detected many times. The chain recombines TRBV6-6 with TRBJ2-2; the match to TRBD1 covers 7 bases. The junction had 0 bases not matched to a gene; V was cut back by 2 bases and J by 0 bases. The CDR3 spans 15 residues. The germline V gene encodes CDR1 MNHNY and CDR2 SVGAGI (reference sequence). The CDR3 spells CASSYGTANTGELFF. The DNA for the CDR3 is TGTGCCAGCAGTTACGGGACAGCGAACACCGGGGAGCTGTTTTTT.

The chain couples TRBV5-1 to TRBJ2-1; no clear D gene. Germline V gene data show CDR1 as SGHRS and CDR2 as YFSETQ. CDR3 length: 11 amino acids. The V and J ends lost 0 bases and 13 bases respectively, with 8 bases between them. The chain's CDR3 is CASSLGTDQFF. As DNA, the CDR3 is TGCGCCAGCAGCTTGGGAACGGATCAGTTCTTC.

The chain carries TRBV20-1 and TRBJ2-5; 7 nucleotides align to TRBD1. Germline CDR1 DFQATT, CDR2 SNEGSKA (reference sequence). Unmatched junction bases numbered 6, after V lost 5 bases and J lost 3 bases. The CDR3 sequence is 13 residues long. CDR3 bases: TGCAGTGCTTCGGGACAGCGAGAAGAGACCCAGTACTTC. It codes for CSASGQREETQYF.

This clonotype was detected many times. V usage is TRBV12-3 or TRBV12-4 and J usage is TRBJ2-1, with D unresolved. The CDR3 loop spans 15 amino acids. Trimming took 1 base from V and 5 from J, leaving 12 bases between them. In DNA form, the CDR3 reads TGTGCCAGCAGTTTAGGTCGACGGTACAACAATGAGCAGTTCTTC. This translates into CASSLGRRYNNEQFF.